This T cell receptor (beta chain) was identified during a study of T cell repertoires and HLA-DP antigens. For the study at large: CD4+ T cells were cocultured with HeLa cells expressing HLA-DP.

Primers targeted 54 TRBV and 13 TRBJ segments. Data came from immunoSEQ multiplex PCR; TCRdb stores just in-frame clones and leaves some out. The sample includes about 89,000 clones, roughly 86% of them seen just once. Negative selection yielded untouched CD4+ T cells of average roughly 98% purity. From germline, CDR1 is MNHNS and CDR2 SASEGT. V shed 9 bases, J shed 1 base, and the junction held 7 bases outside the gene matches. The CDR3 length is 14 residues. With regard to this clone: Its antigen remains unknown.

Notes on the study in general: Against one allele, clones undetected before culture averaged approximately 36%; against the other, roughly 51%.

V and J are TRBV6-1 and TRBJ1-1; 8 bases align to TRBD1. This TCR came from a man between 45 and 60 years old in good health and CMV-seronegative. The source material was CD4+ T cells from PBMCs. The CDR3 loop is CASGQGGTNTEAFF. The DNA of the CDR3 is TGTGCCAGTGGACAGGGAGGGACGAACACTGAAGCTTTCTTT.